The 4 T cell receptor beta chains below all came from one sample that was sequenced in a study of blood T cell repertoires in COVID-19. This table comes from immunoSEQ multiplex PCR, and its TCRdb copy is limited to in-frame clones, with some not included. Among 200,000 to 300,000 clones, 70% to 90% were seen once, and the ten largest hold under 4.5%. Material: peripheral blood. These receptors were obtained from a man aged 45 to 65 with acute or convalescent COVID-19.

The V call is TRBV30, the J call TRBJ1-5, with TRBD1 matching over 8 bases. V shed 3 bases, J shed 4 bases, and the junction held 8 bases outside the gene matches. The CDR3 loop spans 15 amino acids. Germline CDR1 is GTSNPN and CDR2 is SVGIG (reference sequence). The CDR3 sequence is CAWSRGQANNQPQHF. The CDR3 coding sequence is TGTGCCTGGAGCCGGGGACAGGCCAATAATCAGCCCCAGCATTTT.

The rearrangement uses TRBV10-3 and TRBJ1-6; D remains unclear. Germline V gene data show CDR1 as ENHRY and CDR2 as SYGVKD. V was shortened by 3 bases and J by 14 bases, with 11 bases between the two germline ends. The length of the CDR3 is 12 residues. The CDR3 region is CAISDLRSALHF. For the CDR3, the DNA is TGTGCCATCAGTGACCTCCGTTCGGCCCTCCACTTT.

The chain is built from TRBV5-1 and TRBJ1-1; maybe TRBD1 (6 bases). Germline V lookup: CDR1 SGHRS, CDR2 YFSETQ. V was shortened by 3 bases and J by 4 bases, with 13 bases between the two germline ends. The length of the CDR3 is 14 residues. CDR3 DNA: TGCGCCAGCAGCTCTACAGGGCCGGGCACTGAAGCTTTCTTT. Its translation is CASSSTGPGTEAFF.

This sequence joins TRBV19 and TRBJ2-5, with 13 positions matching TRBD2. CDR1 and CDR2 from the germline V gene are LNHDA and SQIVND (reference sequence). This CDR3 has 18 residues. J was trimmed by 0 bases and V by 3 bases; bases with no gene match: 7. CDR3 in amino acids: CASSIPSTSGGHQETQYF. In DNA form, the CDR3 reads TGTGCCAGTAGTATTCCATCGACTAGCGGGGGGCACCAAGAGACCCAGTACTTC.